This T cell receptor (beta chain) was sequenced in a study of blood T cell repertoires in COVID-19. Per the original data handling: It was from reference gene primer amplification that nucleated cell counts were estimated. Repertoires were generated with immunoSEQ multiplex PCR, while TCRdb's copy carries only in-frame clones and drops some. That table gives V, J and clone size, and the DNA gave D and trimming. The sample lists some 40,000 clones, around 90% occurring once. Seattle-derived patients entered the study during active infection and were followed longitudinally. The sequence came from a man aged 50 to 60 with COVID-19, enrolled during active disease. The sequenced sample was peripheral blood.

The CDR3 reads CASSLRGDGRGTKETQYF. The DNA of the CDR3 is TGTGCCAGCAGCTTACGGGGAGACGGGAGAGGAACGAAAGAGACCCAGTACTTC. The chain couples TRBV7-9 to TRBJ2-5, with D maybe TRBD2 (6 bases). V was pared by 2 bases and J by 3 bases, with 22 bases between. The CDR3 extends over 18 amino acids. CDR1 and CDR2 (germline): SEHNR, FQNEAQ (reference sequence).